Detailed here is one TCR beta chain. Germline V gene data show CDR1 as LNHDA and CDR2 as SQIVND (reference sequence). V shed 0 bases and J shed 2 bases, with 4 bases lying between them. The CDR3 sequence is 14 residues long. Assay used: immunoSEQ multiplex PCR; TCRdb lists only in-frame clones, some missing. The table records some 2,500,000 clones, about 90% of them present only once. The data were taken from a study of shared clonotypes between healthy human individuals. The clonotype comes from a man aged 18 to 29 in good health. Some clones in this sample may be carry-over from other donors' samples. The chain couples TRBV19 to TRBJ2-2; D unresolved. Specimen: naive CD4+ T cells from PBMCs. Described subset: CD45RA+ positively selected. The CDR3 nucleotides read TGTGCCAGTAGTATAGACGTCAACACCGGGGAGCTGTTTTTT. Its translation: CASSIDVNTGELFF. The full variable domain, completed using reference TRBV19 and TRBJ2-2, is DGGITQSPKYLFRKEGQNVTLSCEQNLNHDAMYWYRQDPGQGLRLIYYSQIVNDFQKGDIAEGYSVSREKKESFPLTVTSAQKNPTAFYLCASSIDVNTGELFFGEGSRLTVL.